This T cell receptor beta chain was recovered during a study of blood T cell repertoires in COVID-19. The Seattle site enrolled patients during active infection and followed them longitudinally. The CDR3 sequence is 15 residues long. The germline V gene has CDR1 SGHTS and CDR2 YDEGEE. Deletions cut 0 bases from V and 2 bases from J, with 8 bases between. Methods used by the authors: Researchers report that nucleated cell counts were estimated from reference gene primer amplification. Measured with immunoSEQ multiplex PCR; TCRdb has only the in-frame clones, and not every one. That table gives V, J and clone size, and the DNA gave D and trimming. The sample has approximately 340,000 clones; approximately 86% are singletons.

The receptor comes from a man between 25 and 39 years old with COVID-19, enrolled during active disease. V gene TRBV5-8 combines with J gene TRBJ1-4; D might be TRBD1 (5 bases). The sample comprised peripheral blood. CDR3 amino acids: CASSLAGWTNEKLFF. In DNA form, the CDR3 reads TGTGCCAGCAGCTTGGCAGGGTGGACTAATGAAAAACTGTTTTTT.